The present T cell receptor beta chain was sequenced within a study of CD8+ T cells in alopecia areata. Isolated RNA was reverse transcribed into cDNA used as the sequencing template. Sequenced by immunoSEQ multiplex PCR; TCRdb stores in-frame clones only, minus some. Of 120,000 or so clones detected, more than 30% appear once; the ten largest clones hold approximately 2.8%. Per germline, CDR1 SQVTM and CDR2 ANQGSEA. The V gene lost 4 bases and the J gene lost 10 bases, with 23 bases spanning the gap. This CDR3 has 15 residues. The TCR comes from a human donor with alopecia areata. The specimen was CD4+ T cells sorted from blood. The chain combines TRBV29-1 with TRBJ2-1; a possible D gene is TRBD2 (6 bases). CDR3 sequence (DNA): TGCAGCGTTGCCCGATTAGCGGTCTACAATGAGGAGCAGTTCTTC. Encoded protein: CSVARLAVYNEEQFF.